These 7 T cell receptor beta chains originate from one sample sequenced in a study of T cells in localized non-small cell lung cancer. The assay was immunoSEQ multiplex PCR, and TCRdb's table has in-frame clones only and misses some. Of fewer than 100,000 clones listed, about nine tenths are singletons. The material sequenced was peripheral blood, taken before any cancer treatment. The receptors originated from a man aged 35 to 69 with stage I squamous cell lung carcinoma.

This chain uses TRBV28 with TRBJ2-4; D is uncertain. The V gene lost 3 bases and the J gene lost 0 bases, with 12 bases spanning the gap. CDR3 length equals 16 residues. The germline V gene encodes CDR1 MDHEN and CDR2 SYDVKM. CDR3 sequence (DNA): TGTGCCAGCAGTTTGGGCGGACCTTTAGCCAAAAACATTCAGTACTTC. Residues: CASSLGGPLAKNIQYF.

The gene calls are TRBV9 and TRBJ2-5; possibly TRBD1 for D (6 bases). The germline CDR1 and CDR2 sequences are SGDLS and YYNGEE. With 0 bases removed from V and 3 bases from J, the gap between germline ends came to 9 bases. The CDR3 runs to 14 residues. CDR3 protein: CASSVGTAEETQYF. For the CDR3, the DNA is TGTGCCAGCAGCGTAGGGACAGCCGAAGAGACCCAGTACTTC.

This chain joins TRBV29-1 and TRBJ2-3, with TRBD1 as a possible D gene (5 bases). Trimming cost V 2 bases and J 0 bases, with 9 bases left between them. CDR1 is SQVTM, CDR2 ANQGSEA, per germline. The CDR3 totals 14 residues. CDR3 coding DNA: TGCAGCGTTGAAAGGGGCGCTAGCACAGATACGCAGTATTTT. Protein: CSVERGASTDTQYF.

J is TRBJ2-1 and V is TRBV2, with D possibly matching TRBD2 (6 bases). Germline CDR1 and CDR2: SNHLY and FYNNEI. Trimming took 6 bases from V and 3 from J, leaving 15 bases between them. The CDR3 length is 15 residues. This chain's CDR3 is CASSAGRGDYNEQFF. CDR3 in DNA: TGTGCCAGCAGCGCGGGACGGGGAGACTACAATGAGCAGTTCTTC.

This chain joins TRBV7-6 and TRBJ2-7, with TRBD2 matching over 15 bases. The ends lost 2 bases at V and 3 bases at J; junction bases unmatched: 11. Germline V gives CDR1 SGHVS, CDR2 FNYEAQ. The CDR3 is 19 residues long. CDR3 DNA: TGTGCCAGCAGCTTATCCGGGACTAGCGGGGGGTCGCTAATCTACGAGCAGTACTTC. Its protein product is CASSLSGTSGGSLIYEQYF.

This clone was counted a few times. The CDR3 region is CASSPDGNNQPQHF. CDR3 DNA: TGTGCCAGCAGCCCGGACGGAAACAATCAGCCCCAGCATTTT. The V call is TRBV7-9, the J call TRBJ1-5, with D unclear. In germline, CDR1 is SEHNR, CDR2 FQNEAQ (reference sequence). V shed 5 bases and J shed 3 bases, with 11 bases lying between them. The CDR3 runs to 14 residues.

By proportion, this clone is medium-sized. The sample contains more than one DNA sequence encoding this CDR3. V and J are TRBV4-2 and TRBJ1-1; weak D call: TRBD1 (5 bases). This CDR3 is built from 17 residues. V was clipped by 1 base and J by 0 bases, with 15 bases between them. Germline lookup yields CDR1 LGHNA and CDR2 YNFKEQ. CDR3 DNA sequence: TGTGCCAGCAGCCAAGTACCGCCGGGACGGTTGAACACTGAAGCTTTCTTT. Translation: CASSQVPPGRLNTEAFF.